This T cell receptor (beta chain) comes out of a study of blood T cell repertoires in COVID-19. Study-wide background: Samples representing acute and convalescent COVID-19 were sourced from the United States, Italy and Spain.

Participants were aged roughly 18 to 90 years from roughly 26 US areas. The recovered donors of Cohort 3 showed two negative PCRs, clearance, or symptom resolution. Trimming cost V 4 bases and J 7 bases; bases outside gene matches: 5. This CDR3 has 13 amino acids. Germline V gene lookup returns CDR1 SGHTA and CDR2 FQGTGA. Original analysis: Reference gene primer amplification gave nucleated cell count estimates. Generated by immunoSEQ multiplex PCR, the TCRdb table keeps only in-frame clones and is missing some. V, J and clone size derive from that table, while D and trimming were established from the DNA sequence. The data show roughly 300,000 clones, 70% to 90% seen once.

V gene TRBV7-3 combines with J gene TRBJ1-1, with 8 bases lining up with TRBD1. The clonotype originates from a woman between 25 and 40 years old who had recovered from COVID-19. Sequencing input: PBMCs or T cells enriched from blood (not recorded which). The CDR3 protein is CASSSTGVDEAFF. The CDR3 bases are TGTGCCAGCAGCTCGACAGGGGTTGATGAAGCTTTCTTT.